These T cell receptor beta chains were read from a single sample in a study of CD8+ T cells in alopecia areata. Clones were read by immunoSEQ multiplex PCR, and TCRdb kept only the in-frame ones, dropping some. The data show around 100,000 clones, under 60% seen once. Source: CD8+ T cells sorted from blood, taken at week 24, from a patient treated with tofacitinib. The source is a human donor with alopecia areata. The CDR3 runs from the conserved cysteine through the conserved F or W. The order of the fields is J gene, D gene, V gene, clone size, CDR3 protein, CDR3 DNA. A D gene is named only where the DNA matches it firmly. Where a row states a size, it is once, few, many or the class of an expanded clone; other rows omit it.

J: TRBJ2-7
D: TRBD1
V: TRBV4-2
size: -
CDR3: CASSQAGTGTYEQYF
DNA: TGTGCCAGCAGCCAAGCTGGGACAGGAACCTACGAGCAGTACTTC

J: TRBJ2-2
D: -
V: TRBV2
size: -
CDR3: CASSATRTGELFF
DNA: TGTGCCAGCAGTGCGACTAGGACCGGGGAGCTGTTTTTT

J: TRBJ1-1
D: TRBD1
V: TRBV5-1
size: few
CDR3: CASSYPDGQVEAFF
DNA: TGCGCCAGCAGCTACCCCGACGGACAGGTTGAAGCTTTCTTT

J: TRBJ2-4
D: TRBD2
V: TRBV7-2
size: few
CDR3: CASSLETSAENIQYF
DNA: TGTGCCAGCAGCTTAGAGACTAGCGCTGAAAACATTCAGTACTTC

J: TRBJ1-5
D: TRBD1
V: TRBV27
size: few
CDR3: CASSPIARDSSNQPQHF
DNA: TGTGCCAGCAGCCCTATTGCCCGGGACAGTAGCAATCAGCCCCAGCATTTT

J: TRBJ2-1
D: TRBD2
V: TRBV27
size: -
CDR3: CASSRSGEYNEQFF
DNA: TGTGCCAGCAGTCGTAGCGGGGAGTACAATGAGCAGTTCTTC

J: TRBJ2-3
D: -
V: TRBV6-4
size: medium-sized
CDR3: CASSDSGGTDTQYF
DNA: TGTGCCAGCAGTGACTCTGGCGGCACAGATACGCAGTATTTT

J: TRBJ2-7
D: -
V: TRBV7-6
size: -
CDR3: CASSTGPSYEQYF
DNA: TGTGCCAGCAGCACGGGACCCTCCTACGAGCAGTACTTC

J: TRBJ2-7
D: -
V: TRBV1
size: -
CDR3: CTSSQACAGEQYF
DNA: TGCACCAGCAGCCAAGCCTGCGCGGGGGAGCAGTACTTC

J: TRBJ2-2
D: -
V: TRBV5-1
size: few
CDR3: CASSPLGGELFF
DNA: TGCGCCAGCAGCCCCCTAGGCGGGGAGCTGTTTTTT

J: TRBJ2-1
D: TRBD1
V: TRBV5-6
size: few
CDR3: CASSLGSGTGINEQFF
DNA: TGTGCCAGCAGCTTGGGGTCCGGGACAGGGATCAATGAGCAGTTCTTC

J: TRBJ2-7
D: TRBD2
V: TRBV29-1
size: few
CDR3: CSVEDGGGYEQYF
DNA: TGCAGCGTTGAAGATGGGGGGGGCTACGAGCAGTACTTC

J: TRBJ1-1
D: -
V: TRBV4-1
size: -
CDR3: CASSQDGETEAFF
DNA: TGCGCCAGCAGCCAAGATGGGGAGACTGAAGCTTTCTTT

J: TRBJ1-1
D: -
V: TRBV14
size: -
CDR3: CASSPPDDIEAFF
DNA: TGTGCCAGCAGCCCCCCGGACGACATTGAAGCTTTCTTT

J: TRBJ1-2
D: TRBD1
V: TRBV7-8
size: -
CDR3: CASSSKPAGTGTDGYTF
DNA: TGTGCCAGCAGCTCCAAGCCGGCGGGGACAGGGACCGATGGCTACACCTTC

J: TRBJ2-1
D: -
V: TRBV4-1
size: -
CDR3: CASSQVNVGVEQFF
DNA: TGCGCCAGCAGCCAAGTAAATGTGGGGGTCGAGCAGTTCTTC

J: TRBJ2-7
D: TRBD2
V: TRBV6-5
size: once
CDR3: CASRLTSGEGEQYF
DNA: TGTGCCAGCAGGCTGACTAGCGGGGAAGGGGAGCAGTACTTC

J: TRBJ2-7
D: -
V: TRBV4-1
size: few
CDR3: CASSQDESGYEQYF
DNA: TGCGCCAGCAGCCAAGATGAATCGGGCTACGAGCAGTACTTC

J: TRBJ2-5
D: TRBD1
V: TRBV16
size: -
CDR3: CASSQAGTAKETQYF
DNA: TGTGCCAGCAGCCAGGCCGGGACAGCTAAAGAGACCCAGTACTTC

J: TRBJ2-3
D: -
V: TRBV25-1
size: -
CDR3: CASIGRYTDTQYF
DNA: TGTGCCAGCATAGGGAGGTACACAGATACGCAGTATTTT

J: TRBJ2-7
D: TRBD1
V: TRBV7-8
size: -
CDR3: CASSAHRGFPYEQYF
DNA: TGTGCCAGCAGCGCACACAGGGGTTTCCCCTACGAGCAGTACTTC

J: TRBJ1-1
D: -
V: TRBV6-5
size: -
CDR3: CASSYQMNTEAFF
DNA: TGTGCCAGCAGTTACCAAATGAACACTGAAGCTTTCTTT

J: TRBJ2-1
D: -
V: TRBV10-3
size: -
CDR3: CAISDSRRNEQFF
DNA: TGTGCCATCAGTGACTCCCGGCGCAATGAGCAGTTCTTC

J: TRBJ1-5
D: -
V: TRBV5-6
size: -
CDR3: CASSLEGNDNQPQHF
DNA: TGTGCCAGCAGCTTGGAGGGGAATGACAATCAGCCCCAGCATTTT

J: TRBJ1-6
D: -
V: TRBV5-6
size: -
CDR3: CASSLGRDSPLHF
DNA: TGTGCCAGCAGCTTGGGACGGGATTCACCCCTCCACTTT

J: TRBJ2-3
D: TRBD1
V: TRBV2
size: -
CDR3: CAKTGGSGGFHTDTQYF
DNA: TGTGCCAAAACAGGGGGCTCCGGGGGATTCCACACAGATACGCAGTATTTT

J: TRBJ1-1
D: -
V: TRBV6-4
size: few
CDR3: CASSPGGNTEAFF
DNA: TGTGCCAGCAGCCCCGGGGGGAACACTGAAGCTTTCTTT

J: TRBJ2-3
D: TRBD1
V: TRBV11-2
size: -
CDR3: CASSFGTASTDTQYF
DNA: TGTGCCAGCAGCTTCGGGACAGCTAGCACAGATACGCAGTATTTT

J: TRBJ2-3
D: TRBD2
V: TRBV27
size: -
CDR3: CASSLTSGGAWDTQYF
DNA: TGTGCCAGCAGCCTGACTAGCGGGGGGGCATGGGATACGCAGTATTTT

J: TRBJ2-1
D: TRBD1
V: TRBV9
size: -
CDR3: CASSERGTGVYNEQFF
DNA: TGTGCCAGCAGCGAAAGGGGGACAGGGGTCTACAATGAGCAGTTCTTC

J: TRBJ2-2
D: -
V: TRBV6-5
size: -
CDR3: CASSLTGEGTGELFF
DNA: TGTGCCAGCAGTTTGACAGGGGAGGGGACCGGGGAGCTGTTTTTT

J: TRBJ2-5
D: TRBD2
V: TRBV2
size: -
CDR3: CASSRTHLAGTQETQYF
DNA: TGTGCCAGCAGCAGGACACACCTAGCGGGGACCCAAGAGACCCAGTACTTC

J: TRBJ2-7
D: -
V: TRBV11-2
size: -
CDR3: CASSSYRDATYEQYF
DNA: TGTGCCAGCAGCTCATACCGGGACGCGACGTACGAGCAGTACTTC

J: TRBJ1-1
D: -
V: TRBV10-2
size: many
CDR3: CASSDLGEAFF
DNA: TGCGCCAGCAGTGATTTGGGGGAAGCTTTCTTT

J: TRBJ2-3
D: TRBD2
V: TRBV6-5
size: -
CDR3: CASSYFGGTDTQYF
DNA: TGTGCCAGCAGTTACTTCGGGGGGACAGATACGCAGTATTTT

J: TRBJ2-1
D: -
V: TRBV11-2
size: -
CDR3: CASSLGGDEQFF
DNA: TGTGCCAGCAGCTTAGGTGGTGATGAGCAGTTCTTC

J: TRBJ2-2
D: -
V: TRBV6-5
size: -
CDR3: CASRTTSPGELFF
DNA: TGTGCCAGCAGAACTACTAGTCCCGGGGAGCTGTTTTTT

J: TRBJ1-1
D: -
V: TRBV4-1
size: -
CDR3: CASSQDLEIPEAFF
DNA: TGCGCCAGCAGCCAAGATCTGGAAATTCCTGAAGCTTTCTTT

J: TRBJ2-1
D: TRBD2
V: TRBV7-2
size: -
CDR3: CASSTGLASWDEQFF
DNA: TGTGCCAGCAGCACGGGACTAGCGTCCTGGGATGAGCAGTTCTTC

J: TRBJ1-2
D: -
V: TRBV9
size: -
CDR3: CASSLTGTDNYGYTF
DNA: TGTGCCAGCAGCTTAACGGGGACGGATAACTATGGCTACACCTTC

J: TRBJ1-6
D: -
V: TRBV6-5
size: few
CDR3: CASSPDWFGTLHF
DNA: TGTGCCAGCAGTCCCGACTGGTTCGGTACCCTCCACTTT

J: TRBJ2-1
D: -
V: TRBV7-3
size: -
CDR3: CAFRGHHYNEQFF
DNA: TGTGCCTTCCGGGGACACCACTACAATGAGCAGTTCTTC

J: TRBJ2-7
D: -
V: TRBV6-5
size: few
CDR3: CASSYSTGESSYEQYF
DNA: TGTGCCAGCAGTTACTCGACCGGGGAAAGCTCCTACGAGCAGTACTTC

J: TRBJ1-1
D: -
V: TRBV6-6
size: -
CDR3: CASSNTEAFF
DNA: TGTGCCAGCAGTAACACTGAAGCTTTCTTT

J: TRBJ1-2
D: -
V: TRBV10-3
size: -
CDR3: CAISDPMTGADGYTF
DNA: TGTGCCATCAGTGACCCCATGACAGGAGCGGATGGCTACACCTTC

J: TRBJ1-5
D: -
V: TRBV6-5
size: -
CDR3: CASSSGATAGQPQHF
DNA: TGTGCCAGCAGTTCGGGTGCCACAGCGGGTCAGCCCCAGCATTTT

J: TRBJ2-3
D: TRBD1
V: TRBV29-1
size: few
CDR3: CSVEGGQGRTDTQYF
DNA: TGCAGCGTTGAGGGGGGACAGGGGAGGACAGATACGCAGTATTTT

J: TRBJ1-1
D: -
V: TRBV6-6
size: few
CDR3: CASRHIGNTEAFF
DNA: TGTGCCAGCCGCCATATTGGGAACACTGAAGCTTTCTTT

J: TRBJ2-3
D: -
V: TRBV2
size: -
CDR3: CASSEVIDTQYF
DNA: TGTGCCAGCAGTGAGGTTATAGATACGCAGTATTTT

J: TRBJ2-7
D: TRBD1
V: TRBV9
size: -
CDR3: CASSVDGTVSYEQYF
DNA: TGTGCCAGCAGCGTAGACGGGACAGTTTCCTACGAGCAGTACTTC

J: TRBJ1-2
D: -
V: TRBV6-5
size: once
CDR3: CASSVSGVSGYGYTF
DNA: TGTGCCAGCAGCGTATCAGGGGTTTCGGGCTATGGCTACACCTTC